The text below deals with one TCR beta chain. Its antigen is not known. Co-extracted RNA and DNA came from approximately 20-30 mg of unsorted bulk tissue. The data derive from a study of tumor-infiltrating lymphocytes in primary liver carcinoma. About the research overall: Samples yielded about 3.65 to 7.13 million productive TCRbeta reads, similar across tissue types. General study findings and limits: Tumor region pairs overlapped more than did tumor-adjacent and tumor-blood pairs. Presence in all five tumor regions was observed for only about 8-25% of top clones. Tumors had a top-250-clone fraction that was significantly higher than blood (p = 0.039).

Total RNA amounting to around 530 ng was the source from which TCR beta cDNA was made with a constant-region primer. Libraries for TCR beta were built through three nested multiplex PCR rounds, which together made up a slightly modified ARM-PCR procedure. In the first two PCR rounds, TRBV1-TRBV30 forward primers were paired with a C-beta reverse primer, and each round lasted roughly 9 cycles. A single record per CDR3 protein comes from TCRdb applying MiXCR to the multiplex PCR reads. The sample yields 150,000 to 200,000 distinct CDR3 sequences, around 81% seen once. The germline gives CDR1 SGHKS, CDR2 YYEKEE (reference sequence). J was trimmed by 15 bases and V by 4 bases; bases with no gene match: 20. The CDR3 loop spans 16 amino acids.

The sequence was obtained from a man aged 40-49 years with primary liver carcinoma and hepatitis B virus infection. Material for sequencing was tumor tissue from primary liver carcinoma. The chain couples TRBV5-5 to TRBJ2-3; 10 bases match TRBD2. This chain's CDR3 is CASSLLAAGGGDMHYF. CDR3 coding DNA: TGTGCCAGCAGCCTCTTAGCAGCGGGAGGGGGGGATATGCATTATTTT. The variable domain in full, completed from reference TRBV5-5 and TRBJ2-3, reads DAGVTQSPTHLIKTRGQQVTLRCSPISGHKSVSWYQQVLGQGPQFIFQYYEKEERGRGNFPDRFSARQFPNYSSELNVNALLLGDSALYLCASSLLAAGGGDMHYFGPGTRLTVL.